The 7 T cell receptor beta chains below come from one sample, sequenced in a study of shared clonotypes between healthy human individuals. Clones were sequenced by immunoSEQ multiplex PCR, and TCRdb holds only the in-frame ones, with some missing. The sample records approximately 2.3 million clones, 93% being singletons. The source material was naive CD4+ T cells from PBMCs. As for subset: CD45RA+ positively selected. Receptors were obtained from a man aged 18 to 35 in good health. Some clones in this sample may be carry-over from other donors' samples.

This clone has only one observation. The CDR3 sequence: CASSRGQGGPDTQYF. The CDR3 bases are TGTGCCAGCAGCAGGGGACAGGGAGGGCCAGATACGCAGTATTTT. This chain uses TRBV7-2 with TRBJ2-3; TRBD1 agrees at 9 bases. This CDR3 region has 15 residues. CDR1 is SGHTA, CDR2 FQGNSA, per germline. The ends lost 5 bases at V and 4 bases at J; junction bases unmatched: 7.

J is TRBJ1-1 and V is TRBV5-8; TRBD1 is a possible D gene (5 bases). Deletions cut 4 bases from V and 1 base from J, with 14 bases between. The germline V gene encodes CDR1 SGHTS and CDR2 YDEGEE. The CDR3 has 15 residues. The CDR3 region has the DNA TGTGCCAGCAGCAGCCGGAGTCAGGGGAACACTGAAGCTTTCTTT. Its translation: CASSSRSQGNTEAFF. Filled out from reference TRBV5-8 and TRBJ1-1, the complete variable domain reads EAGVTQSPTHLIKTRGQQATLRCSPISGHTSVYWYQQALGLGLQFLLWYDEGEERNRGNFPPRFSGRQFPNYSSELNVNALELEDSALYLCASSSRSQGNTEAFFGQGTRLTVV.

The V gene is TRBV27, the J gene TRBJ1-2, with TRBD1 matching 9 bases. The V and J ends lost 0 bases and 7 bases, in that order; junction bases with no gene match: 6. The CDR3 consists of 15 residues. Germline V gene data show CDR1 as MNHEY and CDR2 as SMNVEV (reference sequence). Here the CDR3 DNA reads TGTGCCAGCAGTTTATCCCGGGACAGGGTTTCTGGCTACACCTTC. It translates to CASSLSRDRVSGYTF.

CDR3 bases: TGTGCCAGCAGCCCCTACAGGACCACCGGGGAGCTGTTTTTT. Translating gives CASSPYRTTGELFF. The chain employs TRBV7-9 and TRBJ2-2; perhaps TRBD1 as D (5 bases). V was cut by 5 bases and J by 4 bases, with 11 bases left in between. Germline V lookup: CDR1 SEHNR, CDR2 FQNEAQ (reference sequence). The CDR3 loop spans 14 amino acids.

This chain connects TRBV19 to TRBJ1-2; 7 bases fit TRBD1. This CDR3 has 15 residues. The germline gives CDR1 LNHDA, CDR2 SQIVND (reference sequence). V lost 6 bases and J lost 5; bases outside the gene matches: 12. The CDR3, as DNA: TGTGCCAGTAGCCGACAGGGCTTCCCCCATTATGGCTACACCTTC. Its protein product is CASSRQGFPHYGYTF.

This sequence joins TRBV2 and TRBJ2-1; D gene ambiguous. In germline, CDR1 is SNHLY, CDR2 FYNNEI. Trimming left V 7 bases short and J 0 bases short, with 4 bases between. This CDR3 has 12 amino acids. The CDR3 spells CASKSSYNEQFF. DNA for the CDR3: TGTGCCAGCAAAAGCTCCTACAATGAGCAGTTCTTC.

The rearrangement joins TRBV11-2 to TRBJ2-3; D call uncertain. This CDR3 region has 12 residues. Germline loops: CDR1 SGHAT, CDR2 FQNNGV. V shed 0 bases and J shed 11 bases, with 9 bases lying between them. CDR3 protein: CASSLDSHLQYF. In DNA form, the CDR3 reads TGTGCCAGCAGCTTAGACAGCCACCTGCAGTATTTT.